This TCR beta chain comes out of a study of beta chain features in type 1 diabetes. Study conclusions and caveats: Among patients with Type 1 diabetes, TCRB CDR3s were moderately but significantly shorter in every one of the four CD4+ subsets.

As regards this clone: What it recognizes is unknown.

Investigators reverse transcribed all isolated RNA, so they sequenced expressed TCRB transcripts. Here immunoSEQ multiplex PCR was the method, and the copy in TCRdb shows in-frame clones only, minus some. The sample lists 150,000 to 200,000 clones; roughly 60% were seen once. Trimming removed 0 bases from V and 9 bases from J, with 12 bases in between. This CDR3 is built from 13 residues. Germline V gene lookup returns CDR1 SQVTM and CDR2 ANQGSEA. The chain combines TRBV29-1 with TRBJ2-1; TRBD2 might be the D (5 bases). The sequencing sample was made of naive CD4+ T cells from blood. This sequence was found in a young man with type 1 diabetes. The CDR3 nucleotides are TGCAGCGTTGAAGATCGAAGCCGGGGTGAGCAGTTCTTC. Translation gives CSVEDRSRGEQFF.